Detailed here is one T cell receptor beta chain. What it binds is not known. The CDR3 has 14 residues. CDR1 MNHNS and CDR2 SASEGT come from the germline V gene. V was pared by 7 bases and J by 5 bases, with 4 bases of the junction left unmatched. Amplification used 60 Vbeta primers and 13 Jbeta primers. Measured with immunoSEQ multiplex PCR; TCRdb has only the in-frame clones, and not every one. The sample yields around 150,000 clones, roughly 80% seen once. This entry comes from a study of cytomegalovirus exposure and HLA in healthy donors. Whole-study context: Earlier sequencing of 150 million to 200 million T cells yielded roughly 120 million unique TCR beta sequences. Study-wide results and caveats: There was a cluster of highly shared sequence variants that was likely a sequencing artifact.

The chain uses TRBV6-1 and TRBJ2-2; 10 nucleotides align to TRBD2. Input material: PBMCs. This sequence originates from a woman aged 45-65 years in good health and CMV-seronegative. This chain's CDR3 is CASTSGGGTGELFF. The CDR3 bases are TGTGCCAGCACTAGCGGGGGCGGAACCGGGGAGCTGTTTTTT.